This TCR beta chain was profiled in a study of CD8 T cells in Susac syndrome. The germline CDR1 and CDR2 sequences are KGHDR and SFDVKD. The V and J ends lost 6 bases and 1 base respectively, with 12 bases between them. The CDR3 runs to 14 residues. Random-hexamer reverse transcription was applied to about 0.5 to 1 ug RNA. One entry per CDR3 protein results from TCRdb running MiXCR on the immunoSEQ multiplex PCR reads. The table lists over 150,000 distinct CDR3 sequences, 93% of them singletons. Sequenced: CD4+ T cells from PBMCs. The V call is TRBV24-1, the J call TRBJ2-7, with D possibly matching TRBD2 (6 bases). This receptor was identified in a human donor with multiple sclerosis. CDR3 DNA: TGTGCCACCAGTAAAGCGGGTGAATCCTACGAGCAGTACTTC. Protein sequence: CATSKAGESYEQYF.